This TCR beta chain was documented in a study of CD8 T cells in ankylosing spondylitis (dated by TCRdb to 2015 to 2018). Study-level background: To find TCR variants linked to disease, the study profiled T cell receptor beta repertoires in ankylosing spondylitis patients and healthy donors. The full study cohort was made up of approximately 27 ankylosing spondylitis patients and 108 healthy donors. Samples of peripheral blood were taken, and for ankylosing spondylitis patients, synovial fluid was collected as well.

The germline V gene yields LGHNA for CDR1 and YNFKEQ for CDR2. Spanning cysteine to phenylalanine, the CDR3 consists of 14 amino acids. Just CDR3 DNA is preserved here, 42 bases in frame from base 1. Trimming costs V 4 bases and J 2 bases, and their ends lie 10 bases apart. Results the study describes overall, beyond this receptor: A TCR beta motif made up of eight or nine highly homologous amino acid variants appeared to be characteristic of blood from ankylosing spondylitis patients. Significant enrichment of the disease-linked clones was reported in matched synovial fluid samples from ankylosing spondylitis patients. Some of the motif variants had been reported before in the synovial fluid and blood of reactive arthritis patients, a finding that suggests common disease-initiation mechanisms. A CD8+ phenotype was shown by the disease-linked clones, which were found at relatively low frequencies in peripheral blood.

In this sample, this clonotype turned up a few times. Its target antigen remains unknown. No base-level quality is on record; no much larger clone is a single base apart. The sequencer was an Illumina HiSeq 2500. TCR beta libraries were prepared by quantitative 5'-RACE with molecular barcodes. In the authors' own workflow: A new computational method, built on a probabilistic model of VDJ rearrangement, was used to identify disease-linked TCR variants. The public reads were reanalyzed by TCRdb: fastp trimming at Q25, MiXCR alignment, in-frame beta chains only. All rows with the same CDR3 protein become a single entry with the most common DNA and genes. TCRdb assigned the V and J calls; the authors' analysis was not used. This sample gives 670,000 or so distinct CDR3 sequences in total; about 20% of them show up just once. Under 20% of the sample is in the top ten clones.

The receptor's source is a male donor with ankylosing spondylitis. The V and J segments used are TRBV4-2 and TRBJ2-3, with the D gene uncertain. The sequencing input was blood, either unsorted or a sorted T cell fraction (not recorded which). The base sequence is TGTGCCAGCAGCCGTGTCTCTACCACAGATACGCAGTATTTT. Its translation reads: CASSRVSTTDTQYF.